One sample yielded the 7 T cell receptor beta chains listed below, sequenced in a study of cytomegalovirus exposure and HLA in healthy donors. Repertoires were generated with immunoSEQ multiplex PCR, while TCRdb's copy carries only in-frame clones and drops some. The sample lists 150,000 to 200,000 clones, approximately 90% occurring once. The sample taken for sequencing was PBMCs. The receptors originated from a woman in her twenties or thirties in good health and CMV-seronegative.

The rearrangement joins TRBV27 to TRBJ2-4, with 8 bases matching TRBD1. Germline CDR1 MNHEY, CDR2 SMNVEV (reference sequence). V shed 8 bases, J shed 1 base, and the junction held 7 bases outside the gene matches. The CDR3 runs to 15 residues. The CDR3 region is CASGSGGTAKNIQYF. The CDR3 nucleotides read TGTGCCAGCGGATCAGGGGGCACGGCCAAAAACATTCAGTACTTC.

The chain couples TRBV10-3 to TRBJ2-1, with 7 positions matching TRBD1. V shed 6 bases, J shed 3 bases, and the junction held 5 bases outside the gene matches. Germline loops: CDR1 ENHRY, CDR2 SYGVKD. The CDR3 extends over 14 amino acids. This chain's CDR3 is CAISIDRDYNEQFF. The CDR3 region has the DNA TGTGCCATCAGCATCGACAGGGACTACAATGAGCAGTTCTTC.

The chain employs TRBV27 and TRBJ2-1, with TRBD2 as a possible D gene (6 bases). The CDR3 covers 17 residues. Germline V gene sequence: CDR1 MNHEY, CDR2 SMNVEV (reference sequence). Trimming stripped 0 bases from V and 1 base from J, with 13 bases between. The chain's CDR3 is CASSLSPLAPSYNEQFF. For the CDR3, the DNA is TGTGCCAGCAGTTTATCCCCTCTAGCGCCGTCCTACAATGAGCAGTTCTTC.

The rearrangement joins TRBV27 to TRBJ1-5, with a weak D call TRBD1 (6 bases). The CDR3 has 15 residues. The V end lost 2 bases, the J end lost 4 bases, and 12 bases lay between the germline ends. Germline CDR1 is MNHEY and CDR2 is SMNVEV (reference sequence). The CDR3 reads CASSLNRDPNQPQHF. In DNA, the CDR3 is TGTGCCAGCAGTTTAAACAGGGACCCAAATCAGCCCCAGCATTTT.

This CDR3 is CASSLTDTLTYEQYF. The DNA of the CDR3 is TGCGCCAGCAGCTTAACCGACACGTTAACCTACGAGCAGTACTTC. The chain couples TRBV5-1 to TRBJ2-7; D remains ambiguous. This CDR3 comprises 15 residues. Germline V CDR1 and CDR2: SGHRS, YFSETQ. Trimming left V 2 bases short and J 2 bases short, with 14 bases between.

The chain links TRBV27 to TRBJ1-2; D not resolved. V shed 5 bases and J shed 1 base, with 20 bases lying between them. Germline values: CDR1 MNHEY, CDR2 SMNVEV (reference sequence). This CDR3 has 17 amino acids. The chain's CDR3 is CASSPIPDGELNYGYTF. The CDR3 DNA follows: TGTGCCAGCAGTCCAATCCCGGACGGGGAACTTAACTATGGCTACACCTTC.

This rearrangement joins TRBV13 to TRBJ2-3; possible D gene TRBD2, 5 bases. Trimming left V 0 bases short and J 13 bases short, with 11 bases between. This CDR3 comprises 12 residues. The V gene's germline CDR1 is PRHDT and CDR2 FYEKMQ (reference sequence). CDR3 in DNA: TGTGCCAGCAGCTTAGGTCCCACCGGGGAGTATTTT. Translation gives CASSLGPTGEYF.